Below are 25 T cell receptor beta chains sequenced from a single sample in a study of CD8+ T cells in alopecia areata. Treatment meaning: oral pan-JAK inhibitor, 5-10 mg twice daily. After isolation, RNA underwent reverse transcription to generate cDNA as the sequencing template. TCRdb's copy holds only in-frame clones and misses some; the assay was immunoSEQ multiplex PCR. In the table there are a few hundred thousand clones, approximately 45% of which are singletons. Specimen: CD4+ T cells sorted from blood, collected around week 37, from a patient treated with tofacitinib. Every receptor here comes from a human donor with alopecia areata.

J is TRBJ1-1 and V is TRBV6-6, with TRBD1 matching over 12 bases. CDR3 length: 16 amino acids. CDR1 MNHNY and CDR2 SVGAGI come from the germline V gene (reference sequence). After removal of 4 bases from V and 1 base from J, the junction contained 4 bases not matched to a gene. In nucleotides, the CDR3 is TGTGCCAGCAGTTGGGGACAGGGGGCTAAGAACACTGAAGCTTTCTTT. It specifies CASSWGQGAKNTEAFF.

The genes are TRBV29-1 and TRBJ2-1, with TRBD2 identical over 11 bases. The V segment lost 8 bases and the J segment 9 bases; nucleotides outside the gene matches: 12. Germline CDR1 and CDR2: SQVTM and ANQGSEA. CDR3 length: 14 amino acids. This chain's CDR3 is CSQRTSGSSSEQFF. For the CDR3, the DNA is TGCAGCCAGAGAACTAGCGGGAGTTCGAGTGAGCAGTTCTTC.

This clone was seen ten or more times. The genes are TRBV28 and TRBJ2-1, with D possibly TRBD1 on 5 matching bases. V was shortened by 7 bases and J by 8 bases, with 18 bases between the two germline ends. Germline CDR1 MDHEN, CDR2 SYDVKM. The CDR3 is 14 residues long. This CDR3 is CASISGARWDEQFF. CDR3 sequence (DNA): TGTGCCAGCATTAGTGGGGCTAGGTGGGATGAGCAGTTCTTC.

V usage is TRBV7-9 and J usage is TRBJ1-4, with TRBD1 identical over 7 bases. Germline-derived CDR1 and CDR2 are SEHNR and FQNEAQ (reference sequence). This CDR3 spans 15 amino acids. V dropped 4 bases and J dropped 8; count of bases not matched to a gene: 10. The DNA for the CDR3 is TGTGCCAGCAGCTCAGGTGGGACAGTCTCGGAAAAACTGTTTTTT. As protein: CASSSGGTVSEKLFF.

This clone was found a few times. The chain recombines TRBV6-6 with TRBJ1-1; D might be TRBD1 (6 bases). V gave up 7 bases and J gave up 3 bases, with 18 bases separating them. Per germline, CDR1 MNHNY and CDR2 SVGAGI (reference sequence). The CDR3 is 15 amino acids. The CDR3 loop is CASIGLGGAYTEAFF. The CDR3 bases are TGTGCCAGCATCGGATTGGGGGGGGCCTACACTGAAGCTTTCTTT.

Only a few counts were recorded for this clone. This chain links TRBV7-9 with TRBJ2-7; TRBD2 agrees at 9 bases. The CDR3 extends over 15 amino acids. Germline CDR1 is SEHNR and CDR2 is FQNEAQ (reference sequence). With 2 bases clipped from V and 5 bases from J, the junction kept 7 bases outside the gene matches. CDR3 sequence reads: CASSLRLAGTNEQYF. DNA of the CDR3: TGTGCCAGCAGCTTACGCCTAGCGGGAACCAACGAGCAGTACTTC. The variable domain in full, with the rest retrieved from reference TRBV7-9 and TRBJ2-7, is DTGVSQNPRHKITKRGQNVTFRCDPISEHNRLYWYRQTLGQGPEFLTYFQNEAQLEKSRLLSDRFSAERPKGSFSTLEIQRTEQGDSAMYLCASSLRLAGTNEQYFGPGTRLTVT.

The chain is built from TRBV11-2 and TRBJ1-2; a weak D match, TRBD1 (5 bases). Per the germline V gene, CDR1 is SGHAT and CDR2 is FQNNGV. The CDR3 is 13 amino acids. Trimming left V 5 bases short and J 4 bases short, with 11 bases between. In nucleotides, the CDR3 is TGTGCCAGCAGCCTCGACAGCATCTATGGCTACACCTTC. Its translation is CASSLDSIYGYTF.

This clone showed up just a few times. CDR3 coding DNA: TGTGCCAGCAGCCTAACCCTAGCGGAGGCCTACAATGAGCAGTTCTTC. It translates to CASSLTLAEAYNEQFF. The gene calls are TRBV28 and TRBJ2-1; 7 bases agree with TRBD2. This CDR3 is 16 amino acids long. The J segment lost 2 bases and the V segment lost 6 bases, leaving 10 bases of the junction unmatched. The germline V gene encodes CDR1 MDHEN and CDR2 SYDVKM.

The chain recombines TRBV19 with TRBJ2-5; the D is unclear. The length of the CDR3 is 13 residues. The V end lost 7 bases, the J end lost 2 bases, and 11 bases lay between the germline ends. CDR1 and CDR2 (germline): LNHDA, SQIVND (reference sequence). Written as DNA, the CDR3 is TGTGCCAGTAACAGCCTCTTTCAAGAGACCCAGTACTTC. Translation gives CASNSLFQETQYF. The full variable domain, in which reference TRBV19 and TRBJ2-5 provide the parts outside the CDR3, is DGGITQSPKYLFRKEGQNVTLSCEQNLNHDAMYWYRQDPGQGLRLIYYSQIVNDFQKGDIAEGYSVSREKKESFPLTVTSAQKNPTAFYLCASNSLFQETQYFGPGTRLLVL.

The V call is TRBV6-5, the J call TRBJ2-3; 7 positions match TRBD1. Looked up from germline, CDR1 is MNHEY and CDR2 is SVGAGI. CDR3 length equals 14 residues. Unmatched junction bases numbered 7, after V lost 6 bases and J lost 4 bases. Here the CDR3 reads CASRRQGRADTQYF. Here the CDR3 DNA reads TGTGCCAGCAGGAGACAGGGAAGGGCAGATACGCAGTATTTT.

The V and J genes are TRBV7-8 and TRBJ1-1; D ambiguous. V was shortened by 5 bases and J by 9 bases, with 16 bases between the two germline ends. The CDR3 totals 13 residues. The V gene's germline CDR1 is SGHVS and CDR2 FQNEAQ. CDR3 amino acids: CASSPTAAIQAFF. CDR3 coding DNA: TGTGCCAGCAGCCCTACGGCCGCGATTCAAGCTTTCTTT.

This CDR3 reads CASSTREGSYEQYF. DNA for the CDR3: TGTGCCAGCAGCACCCGGGAAGGCTCCTACGAGCAGTACTTC. The chain combines TRBV7-8 with TRBJ2-7, with TRBD2 as a possible D gene (5 bases). The CDR3 covers 14 residues. In germline, CDR1 is SGHVS, CDR2 FQNEAQ. Trimming shortened V by 5 bases and J by 0 bases, and 11 bases separated the two germline ends. Based on the CDR3 plus reference TRBV7-8 and TRBJ2-7, the full variable domain is GAGVSQSPRYKVAKRGQDVALRCDPISGHVSLFWYQQALGQGPEFLTYFQNEAQLDKSGLPSDRFFAERPEGSVSTLKIQRTQQEDSAVYLCASSTREGSYEQYFGPGTRLTVT.

V is TRBV28 and J is TRBJ2-5, with D unclear. This CDR3 region has 14 residues. The V gene lost 3 bases and the J gene lost 4 bases, with 12 bases spanning the gap. Germline CDR1 and CDR2: MDHEN and SYDVKM. The CDR3 protein is CASSFPATRETQYF. The CDR3 bases are TGTGCCAGCAGTTTTCCGGCCACGAGAGAGACCCAGTACTTC.

The rearrangement uses TRBV15 and TRBJ1-2; weak D call: TRBD1 (5 bases). V was pared by 0 bases and J by 8 bases, with 10 bases between. Germline V gene sequence: CDR1 LNHNV, CDR2 YYDKDF (reference sequence). The CDR3 sequence is 13 residues long. CDR3 DNA: TGTGCCACCAGCAGAGATCTCGGGGCCGGCTACACCTTC. Translating gives CATSRDLGAGYTF.

The chain has TRBV9 and TRBJ2-3; D gene uncertain. The length of the CDR3 is 16 residues. Germline V CDR1 and CDR2: SGDLS, YYNGEE. With 2 bases removed from V and 0 bases from J, the gap between germline ends came to 13 bases. The CDR3 spells CASSVELRTSTDTQYF. The CDR3 DNA reads TGTGCCAGCAGCGTGGAGCTCCGAACTAGCACAGATACGCAGTATTTT.

The chain employs TRBV11-2 and TRBJ2-2; tentative D call: TRBD2 (5 bases). Germline loops: CDR1 SGHAT, CDR2 FQNNGV. CDR3 length: 15 amino acids. The V gene lost 1 base and the J gene lost 0 bases, with 6 bases spanning the gap. The CDR3 DNA follows: TGTGCCAGCAGCTTAGCGGGGACGAACACCGGGGAGCTGTTTTTT. This sequence encodes CASSLAGTNTGELFF.

In this sample, this clone turned up once. This rearrangement joins TRBV15 to TRBJ2-2; TRBD1 matches at 8 bases. The CDR3 has 16 amino acids. CDR1 and CDR2 (germline): LNHNV, YYDKDF (reference sequence). V was clipped by 5 bases and J by 7 bases; unmatched bases: 12. The CDR3 loop is CATSSRRRGPHGELFF. DNA of the CDR3: TGTGCCACCAGCTCCCGACGCAGGGGGCCCCACGGGGAGCTGTTTTTT.

V usage is TRBV7-3 and J usage is TRBJ2-5; no clear D gene. The CDR3 length is 14 residues. Germline lookup yields CDR1 SGHTA and CDR2 FQGTGA. Trimming cost V 3 bases and J 5 bases, with 13 bases left between them. This CDR3 reads CASSFGARGETQYF. For the CDR3, the DNA is TGTGCCAGCAGCTTCGGTGCGCGTGGGGAGACCCAGTACTTC.

The chain couples TRBV25-1 to TRBJ2-1; D is ambiguous. The V end was cut by 3 bases, the J end by 9 bases, with 12 bases between. The V gene's germline CDR1 is MGHDK and CDR2 SYGVNS. CDR3 length: 13 amino acids. This CDR3 is CASSEPSKGEQFF. The CDR3 nucleotides read TGTGCCAGCAGTGAGCCTAGTAAGGGTGAGCAGTTCTTC.

The chain joins TRBV30 to TRBJ2-3, with TRBD1 identical over 8 bases. Trimming cost V 4 bases and J 1 base; bases outside gene matches: 4. The CDR3 is made up of 14 amino acids. Looked up from germline, CDR1 is GTSNPN and CDR2 is SVGIG (reference sequence). The CDR3 sequence: CAWTGGGGTDTQYF. The CDR3, as DNA: TGTGCCTGGACAGGGGGCGGGGGCACAGATACGCAGTATTTT.

The chain employs TRBV19 and TRBJ2-5; TRBD2 agrees at 9 bases. Germline CDR1 LNHDA, CDR2 SQIVND (reference sequence). CDR3 length: 15 residues. With V trimmed by 3 bases and J by 6 bases, 8 bases remained unmatched. CDR3 DNA: TGTGCCAGTAGTATCAGGGCGGGAGGGCCTCAGACCCAGTACTTC. Amino acid sequence: CASSIRAGGPQTQYF.

The chain uses TRBV28 and TRBJ1-1; D may be TRBD1 (6 bases). The germline V gene has CDR1 MDHEN and CDR2 SYDVKM. The V gene lost 4 bases and the J gene lost 0 bases, with 18 bases spanning the gap. The CDR3 sequence is 17 residues long. Written as DNA, the CDR3 is TGTGCCAGCAGTTCCGTGGGGGGCGCCGGGATGAACACTGAAGCTTTCTTT. This translates into CASSSVGGAGMNTEAFF.

V gene TRBV20-1 combines with J gene TRBJ2-5; D perhaps matches TRBD2 (6 bases). Germline V gene lookup returns CDR1 DFQATT and CDR2 SNEGSKA (reference sequence). CDR3 length: 11 amino acids. Trimming cost V 4 bases and J 5 bases, with 8 bases left between them. CDR3 nucleotides: TGCAGTGCTACAGGGAGGGAGACCCAGTACTTC. Translation gives CSATGRETQYF.

A few counts support this clone. The chain couples TRBV15 to TRBJ2-5; D is ambiguous. CDR1 is LNHNV, CDR2 YYDKDF, per germline (reference sequence). Trimming stripped 0 bases from V and 3 bases from J, with 2 bases between. This CDR3 is built from 12 residues. The CDR3 region has the DNA TGTGCCACCAGCAGAGATAAAGAGACCCAGTACTTC. Its translation: CATSRDKETQYF.

The chain recombines TRBV29-1 with TRBJ2-6, with no clear D. The CDR3 has 16 amino acids. Trimming left V 5 bases short and J 0 bases short, with 14 bases between. Germline CDR1 SQVTM, CDR2 ANQGSEA. CDR3 nucleotides: TGCAGCGTTTCAGAACCGACAATCTCTGGGGCCAACGTCCTGACTTTC. Translating it yields CSVSEPTISGANVLTF.